This section outlines one TCR beta chain sequence together with its context. Those who participated ranged in age from roughly 18 to 89 years and resided in under 25 US areas. The data were obtained in a study of blood T cell repertoires in COVID-19. Study context: Sites across the United States, Italy and Spain contributed samples from acute and convalescent COVID-19.

Per the original methods: How many nucleated cells were present was estimated from reference gene primer amplification. Using immunoSEQ multiplex PCR, the repertoire was profiled, and TCRdb retains in-frame clones only, with some absent. V, J and clone size are taken as reported in that table, and D and trimming were inferred from the DNA itself. The data hold more than 250,000 clones, with 82% observed a single time. The germline V gene encodes CDR1 SNHLY and CDR2 FYNNEI. This CDR3 is 14 amino acids long. Between the trimmed V and J ends, which lost 8 bases and 0 bases, there was a span of 11 bases.

The rearrangement joins TRBV2 to TRBJ1-5, with a tentative D call TRBD1 (5 bases). The sequence derives from a man in his forties or fifties who had been exposed to COVID-19. Sequenced sample: PBMCs or T cells enriched from blood (not recorded which). The CDR3 coding sequence is TGTGCCAGCTGGAGACAGAGTAGCAATCAGCCCCAGCATTTT. Its translation is CASWRQSSNQPQHF.